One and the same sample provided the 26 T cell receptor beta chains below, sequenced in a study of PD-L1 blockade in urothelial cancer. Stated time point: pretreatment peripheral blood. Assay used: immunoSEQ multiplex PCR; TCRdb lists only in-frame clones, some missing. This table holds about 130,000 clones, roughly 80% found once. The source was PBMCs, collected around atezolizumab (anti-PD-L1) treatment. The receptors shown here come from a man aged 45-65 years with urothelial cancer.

The CDR3 spells CASSLLSGGDYNEQFF. The DNA for the CDR3 is TGTGCCAGCAGCCTCCTAAGTGGAGGAGACTACAATGAGCAGTTCTTC. The chain recombines TRBV4-2 with TRBJ2-1, with D possibly being TRBD2 (5 bases). Per germline, CDR1 LGHNA and CDR2 YNFKEQ. There are 16 residues in the CDR3. V lost 4 bases, J lost 3 bases, and 16 bases lay in between.

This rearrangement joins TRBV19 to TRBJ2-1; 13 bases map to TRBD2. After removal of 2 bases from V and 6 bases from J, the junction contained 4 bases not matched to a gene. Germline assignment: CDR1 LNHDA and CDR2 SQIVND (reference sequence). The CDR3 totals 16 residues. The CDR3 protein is CASSIKGLAGVNEQFF. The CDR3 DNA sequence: TGTGCCAGTAGTATAAAAGGACTAGCGGGAGTCAATGAGCAGTTCTTC.

The CDR3 region is CASAAVAGGRETQYF. As DNA, the CDR3 is TGTGCCAGCGCCGCGGTAGCGGGAGGGAGGGAGACCCAGTACTTC. V and J are TRBV7-9 and TRBJ2-5, with TRBD2 matching over 11 bases. Germline loops: CDR1 SEHNR, CDR2 FQNEAQ (reference sequence). Germline trimming cut 8 bases from V and 5 bases from J; bases unmatched to any gene: 10. CDR3 length equals 15 residues.

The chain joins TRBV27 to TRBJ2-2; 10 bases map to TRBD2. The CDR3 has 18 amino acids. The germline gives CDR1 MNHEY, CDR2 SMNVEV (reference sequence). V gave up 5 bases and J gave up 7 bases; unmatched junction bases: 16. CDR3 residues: CASSPLHGAGGPHGELFF. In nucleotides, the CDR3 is TGTGCCAGCAGTCCACTTCACGGAGCGGGAGGGCCCCACGGGGAGCTGTTTTTT.

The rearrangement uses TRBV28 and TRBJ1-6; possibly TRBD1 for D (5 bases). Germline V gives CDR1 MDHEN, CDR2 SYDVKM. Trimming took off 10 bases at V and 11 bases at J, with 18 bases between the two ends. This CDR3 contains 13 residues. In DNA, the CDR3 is TGTGCCACAAGGGGTCGAGGTTATGCACCCCTCCACTTT. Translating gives CATRGRGYAPLHF. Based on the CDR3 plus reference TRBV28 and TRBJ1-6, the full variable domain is DVKVTQSSRYLVKRTGEKVFLECVQDMDHENMFWYRQDPGLGLRLIYFSYDVKMKEKGDIPEGYSVSREKKERFSLILESASTNQTSMYLCATRGRGYAPLHFGNGTRLTVT.

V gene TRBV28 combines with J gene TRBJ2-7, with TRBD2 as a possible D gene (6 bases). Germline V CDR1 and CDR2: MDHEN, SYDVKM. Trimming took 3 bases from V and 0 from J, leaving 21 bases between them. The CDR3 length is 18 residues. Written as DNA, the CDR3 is TGTGCCAGCAGTTTTCCCCTTTCACTAGCCGGAAGCTCCTACGAGCAGTACTTC. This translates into CASSFPLSLAGSSYEQYF.

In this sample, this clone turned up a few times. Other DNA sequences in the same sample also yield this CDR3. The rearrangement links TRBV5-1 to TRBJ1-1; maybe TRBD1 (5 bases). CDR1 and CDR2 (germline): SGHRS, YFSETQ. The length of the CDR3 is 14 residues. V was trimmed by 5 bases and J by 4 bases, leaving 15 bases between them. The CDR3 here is CASSPSGGTTEAFF. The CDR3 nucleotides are TGCGCCAGCAGTCCTTCTGGGGGGACCACTGAAGCTTTCTTT. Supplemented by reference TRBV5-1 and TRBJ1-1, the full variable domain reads KAGVTQTPRYLIKTRGQQVTLSCSPISGHRSVSWYQQTPGQGLQFLFEYFSETQRNKGNFPGRFSGRQFSNSRSEMNVSTLELGDSALYLCASSPSGGTTEAFFGQGTRLTVV.

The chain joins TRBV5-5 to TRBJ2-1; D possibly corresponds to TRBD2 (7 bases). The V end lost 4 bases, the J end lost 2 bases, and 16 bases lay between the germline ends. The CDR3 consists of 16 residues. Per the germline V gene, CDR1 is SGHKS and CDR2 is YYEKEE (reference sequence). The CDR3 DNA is TGTGCCAGCAGCGAAACGGGGGGCGACACCTACAATGAGCAGTTCTTC. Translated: CASSETGGDTYNEQFF.

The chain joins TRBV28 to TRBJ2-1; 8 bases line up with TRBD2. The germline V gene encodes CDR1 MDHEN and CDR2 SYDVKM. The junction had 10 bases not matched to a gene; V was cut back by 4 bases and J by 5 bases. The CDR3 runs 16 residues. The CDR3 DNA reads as TGTGCCAGCAGTTCGGGAGGGGCGGATTTTAACAATGAGCAGTTCTTC. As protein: CASSSGGADFNNEQFF.

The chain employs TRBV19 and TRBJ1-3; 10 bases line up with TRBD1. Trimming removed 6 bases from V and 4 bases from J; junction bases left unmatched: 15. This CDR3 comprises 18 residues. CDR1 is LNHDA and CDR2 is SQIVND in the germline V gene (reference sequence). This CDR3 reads CASSHLTPGQGTGNTIYF. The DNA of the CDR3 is TGTGCCAGTAGCCACCTTACCCCGGGACAGGGGACAGGAAACACCATATATTTT.

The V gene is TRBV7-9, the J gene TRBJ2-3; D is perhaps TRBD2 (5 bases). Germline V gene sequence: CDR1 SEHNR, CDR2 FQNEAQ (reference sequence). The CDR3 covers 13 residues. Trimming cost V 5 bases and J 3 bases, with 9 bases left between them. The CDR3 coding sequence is TGTGCCAGCAGCGAACGGAGGACAGATACGCAGTATTTT. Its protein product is CASSERRTDTQYF.

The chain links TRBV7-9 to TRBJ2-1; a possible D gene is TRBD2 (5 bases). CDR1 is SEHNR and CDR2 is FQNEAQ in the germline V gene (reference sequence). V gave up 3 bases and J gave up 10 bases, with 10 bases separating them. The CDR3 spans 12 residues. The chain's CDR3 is CASSFEGGEQFF. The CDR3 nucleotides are TGTGCCAGCAGCTTCGAGGGCGGCGAGCAGTTCTTC.

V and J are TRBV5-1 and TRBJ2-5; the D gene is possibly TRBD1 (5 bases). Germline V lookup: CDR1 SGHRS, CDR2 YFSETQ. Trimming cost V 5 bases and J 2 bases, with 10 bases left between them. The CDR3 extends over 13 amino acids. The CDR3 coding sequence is TGCGCCAGCAGAGTAAGGGGACAAGAGACCCAGTACTTC. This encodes CASRVRGQETQYF. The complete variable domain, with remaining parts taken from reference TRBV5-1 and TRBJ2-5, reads KAGVTQTPRYLIKTRGQQVTLSCSPISGHRSVSWYQQTPGQGLQFLFEYFSETQRNKGNFPGRFSGRQFSNSRSEMNVSTLELGDSALYLCASRVRGQETQYFGPGTRLLVL.

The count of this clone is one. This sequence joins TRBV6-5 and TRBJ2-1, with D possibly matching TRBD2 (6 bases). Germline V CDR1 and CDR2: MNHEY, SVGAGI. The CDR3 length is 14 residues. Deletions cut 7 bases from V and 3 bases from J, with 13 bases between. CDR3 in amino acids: CASTSAGRYNEQFF. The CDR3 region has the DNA TGTGCCAGCACATCGGCGGGACGCTACAATGAGCAGTTCTTC.

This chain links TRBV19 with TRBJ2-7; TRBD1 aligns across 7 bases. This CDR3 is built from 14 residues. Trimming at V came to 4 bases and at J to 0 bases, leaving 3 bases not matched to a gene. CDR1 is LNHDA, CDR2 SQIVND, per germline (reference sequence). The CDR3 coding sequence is TGTGCCAGTAGTAATCGACAGGGCTCCTACGAGCAGTACTTC. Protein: CASSNRQGSYEQYF. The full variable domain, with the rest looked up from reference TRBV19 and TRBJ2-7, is DGGITQSPKYLFRKEGQNVTLSCEQNLNHDAMYWYRQDPGQGLRLIYYSQIVNDFQKGDIAEGYSVSREKKESFPLTVTSAQKNPTAFYLCASSNRQGSYEQYFGPGTRLTVT.

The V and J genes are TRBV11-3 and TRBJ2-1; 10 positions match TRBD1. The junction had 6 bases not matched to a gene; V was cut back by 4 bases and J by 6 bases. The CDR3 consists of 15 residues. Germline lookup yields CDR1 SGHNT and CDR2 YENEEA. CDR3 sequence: CASSSRQGAGNEQFF. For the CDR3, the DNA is TGTGCCAGCAGCTCCAGACAGGGGGCCGGCAATGAGCAGTTCTTC.

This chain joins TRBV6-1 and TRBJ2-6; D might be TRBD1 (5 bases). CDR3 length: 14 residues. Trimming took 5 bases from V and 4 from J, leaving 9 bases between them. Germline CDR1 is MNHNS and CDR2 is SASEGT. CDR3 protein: CASSSGFGANVLTF. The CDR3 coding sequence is TGTGCCAGCAGTTCAGGGTTCGGGGCCAACGTCCTGACTTTC.

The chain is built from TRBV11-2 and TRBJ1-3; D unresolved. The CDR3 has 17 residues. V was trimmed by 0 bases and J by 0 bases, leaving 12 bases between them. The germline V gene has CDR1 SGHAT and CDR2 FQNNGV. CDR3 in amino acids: CASSLDSGDFSGNTIYF. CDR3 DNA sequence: TGTGCCAGCAGCTTAGACTCCGGGGATTTCTCTGGAAACACCATATATTTT. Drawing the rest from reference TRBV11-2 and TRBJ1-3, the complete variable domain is EAGVAQSPRYKIIEKRQSVAFWCNPISGHATLYWYQQILGQGPKLLIQFQNNGVVDDSQLPKDRFSAERLKGVDSTLKIQPAKLEDSAVYLCASSLDSGDFSGNTIYFGEGSWLTVV.

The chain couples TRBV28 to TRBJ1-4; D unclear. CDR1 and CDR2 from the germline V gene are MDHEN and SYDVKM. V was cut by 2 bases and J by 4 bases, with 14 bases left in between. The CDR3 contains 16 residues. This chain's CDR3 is CASSLGRRGGNEKLFF. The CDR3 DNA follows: TGTGCCAGCAGTTTAGGCCGCCGGGGAGGTAATGAAAAACTGTTTTTT.

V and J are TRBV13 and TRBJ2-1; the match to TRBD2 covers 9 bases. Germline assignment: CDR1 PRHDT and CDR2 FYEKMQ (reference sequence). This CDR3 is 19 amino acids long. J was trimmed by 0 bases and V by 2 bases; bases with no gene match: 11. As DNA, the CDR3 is TGTGCCAGCAGCTTAACTCCCGGGGTAGCGGGAGCCTCCTACAATGAGCAGTTCTTC. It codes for CASSLTPGVAGASYNEQFF. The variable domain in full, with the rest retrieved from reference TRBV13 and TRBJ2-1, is AAGVIQSPRHLIKEKRETATLKCYPIPRHDTVYWYQQGPGQDPQFLISFYEKMQSDKGSIPDRFSAQQFSDYHSELNMSSLELGDSALYFCASSLTPGVAGASYNEQFFGPGTRLTVL.

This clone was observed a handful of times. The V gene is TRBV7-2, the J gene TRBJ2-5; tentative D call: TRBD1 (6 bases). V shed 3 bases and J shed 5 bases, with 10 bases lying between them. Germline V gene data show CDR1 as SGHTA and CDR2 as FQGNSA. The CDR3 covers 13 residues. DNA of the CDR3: TGTGCCAGCAGCTTGGGGACACGGGAGACCCAGTACTTC. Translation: CASSLGTRETQYF.

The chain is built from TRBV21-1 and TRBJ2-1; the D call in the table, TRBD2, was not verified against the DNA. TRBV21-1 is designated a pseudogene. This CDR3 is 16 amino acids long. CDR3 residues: CASSFGSGPIYNEQFF. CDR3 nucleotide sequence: TGTGCCAGCAGCTTCGGTAGCGGTCCTATCTACAATGAGCAGTTCTTC.

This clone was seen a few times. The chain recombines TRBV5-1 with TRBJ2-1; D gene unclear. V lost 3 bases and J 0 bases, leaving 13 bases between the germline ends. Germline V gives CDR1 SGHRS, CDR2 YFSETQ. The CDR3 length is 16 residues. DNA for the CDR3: TGCGCCAGCAGCTCCGAGATAATGAGCTCCTACAATGAGCAGTTCTTC. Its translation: CASSSEIMSSYNEQFF.

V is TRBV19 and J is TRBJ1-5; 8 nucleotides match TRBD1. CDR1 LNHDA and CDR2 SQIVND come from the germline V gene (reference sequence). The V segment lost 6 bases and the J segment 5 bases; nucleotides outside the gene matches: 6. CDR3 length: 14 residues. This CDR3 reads CASRGDRRDQPQHF. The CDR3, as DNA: TGTGCCAGTAGGGGGGACAGGAGGGATCAGCCCCAGCATTTT.

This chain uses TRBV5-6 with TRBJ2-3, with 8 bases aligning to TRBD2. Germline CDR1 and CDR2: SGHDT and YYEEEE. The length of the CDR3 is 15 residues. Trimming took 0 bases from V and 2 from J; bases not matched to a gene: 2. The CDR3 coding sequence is TGTGCCAGCAGCTTGGGACTAGCGCACACAGATACGCAGTATTTT. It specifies CASSLGLAHTDTQYF. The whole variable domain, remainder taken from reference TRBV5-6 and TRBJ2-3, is DAGVTQSPTHLIKTRGQQVTLRCSPKSGHDTVSWYQQALGQGPQFIFQYYEEEERQRGNFPDRFSGHQFPNYSSELNVNALLLGDSALYLCASSLGLAHTDTQYFGPGTRLTVL.

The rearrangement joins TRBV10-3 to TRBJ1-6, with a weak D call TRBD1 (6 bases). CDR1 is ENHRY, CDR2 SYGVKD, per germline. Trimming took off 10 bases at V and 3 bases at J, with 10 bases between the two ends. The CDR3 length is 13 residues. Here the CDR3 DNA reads TGTGCCACAAGGACAGACTATAATTCACCCCTCCACTTT. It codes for CATRTDYNSPLHF.